The 2 T cell receptor beta chains presented below share a single source sample, sequenced in a study of shared clonotypes between healthy human individuals. Repertoires were generated with immunoSEQ multiplex PCR, while TCRdb's copy carries only in-frame clones and drops some. The sample has about 2.1 million clones; 85% to 95% are singletons. Naive CD8 cells lacked CD45RO and underwent positive selection for CCR7, leaving out terminally differentiated effector memory CD45RA+ cells. Material for sequencing was naive CD8+ T cells from PBMCs. These receptors were obtained from a man between 18 and 29 years old in good health. Some clones in this sample may be carry-over from other donors' samples.

The V call is TRBV7-9, the J call TRBJ1-3, with no clear D. The length of the CDR3 is 15 residues. Per germline, CDR1 SEHNR and CDR2 FQNEAQ (reference sequence). V gave up 4 bases and J gave up 6 bases, with 16 bases separating them. DNA for the CDR3: TGTGCCAGCAGCTCCCTCGGGCCCCAGCTAAACACCATATATTTT. It encodes CASSSLGPQLNTIYF.

The chain joins TRBV7-2 to TRBJ2-3; 11 positions match TRBD2. V shed 11 bases, J shed 5 bases, and the junction held 12 bases outside the gene matches. The length of the CDR3 is 15 residues. Germline V gene data show CDR1 as SGHTA and CDR2 as FQGNSA. The CDR3 is CAAYTSGSWGDTQYF. The CDR3 coding sequence is TGTGCCGCGTATACTAGCGGGAGTTGGGGAGATACGCAGTATTTT.